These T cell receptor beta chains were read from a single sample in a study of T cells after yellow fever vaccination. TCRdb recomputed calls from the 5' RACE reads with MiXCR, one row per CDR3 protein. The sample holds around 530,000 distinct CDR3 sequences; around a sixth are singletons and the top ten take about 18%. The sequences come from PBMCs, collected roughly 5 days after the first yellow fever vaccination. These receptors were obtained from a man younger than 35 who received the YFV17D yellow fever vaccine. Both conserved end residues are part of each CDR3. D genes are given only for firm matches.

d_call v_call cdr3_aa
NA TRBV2 CASTLPVNTEAFF
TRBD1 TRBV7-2 CASSNRGAQETQYF
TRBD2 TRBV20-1 CSAPGTKNEQFF
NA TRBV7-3 CASSLLAGAQETQYF
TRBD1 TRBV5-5 CASSNWTGYYEKLFF
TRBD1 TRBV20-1 CSARARDRGPERYGYTF
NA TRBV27 CASSRDVYTGELFF
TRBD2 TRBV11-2 CASSPKDRGGSFF
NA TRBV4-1 CASSPYLRGVYEQYF
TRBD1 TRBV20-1 CSASDRGQRNYGYTF
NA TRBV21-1 CASSTHPTGNQETQYF
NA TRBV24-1 CATSEDGLGPQHF
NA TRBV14 CASSQEVGAVEQFF
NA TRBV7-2 CASSLETGNQPQHF
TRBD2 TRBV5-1 CASSLGTSGKYNEQFF
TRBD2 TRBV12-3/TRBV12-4 CASTPTSGNEQFF
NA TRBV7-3 CGGGRDNQPQHF
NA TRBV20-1 CSAEPGIGTDTQYF
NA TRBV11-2 CASSSHRGLITGELFF
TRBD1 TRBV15 CATSRIFLTGTVNYGYTF
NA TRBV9 CASSVVGAWGQETQYF
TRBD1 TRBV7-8 CASSTGQAETQYF
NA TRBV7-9 CASSGGGVLPSETQYF
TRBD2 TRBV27 CASRSLAGNPTQYF
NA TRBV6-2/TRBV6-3 CASSSGAGQFF
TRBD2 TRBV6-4 CASSEPAGVTFWETQYF
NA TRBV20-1 CSASSPATSTDTQYF
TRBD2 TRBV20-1 CSAGTSPDGGTQYF
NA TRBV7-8 CASSLARLTLFYEQYF
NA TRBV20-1 CSARDVVHNEQFF
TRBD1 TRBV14 CASSQDRLNEQFF
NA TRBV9 CASSKLLGNTEAFF
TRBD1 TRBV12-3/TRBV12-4 CATTREQGYTGELFF
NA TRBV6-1 CASIPRGGYSGANVLTF
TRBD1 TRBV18 CASSPGQDEKLFF
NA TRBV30 CAWSVRYLARGNEKLFF
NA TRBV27 CASSFYRDTEAFF
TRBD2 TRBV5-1 CASSLESGSSATQYF
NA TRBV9 CASSVGIDTQYF